The 23 T cell receptor beta chains below were found in one sample sequenced in a study of shared clonotypes between healthy human individuals. Clones were read by immunoSEQ multiplex PCR, and TCRdb kept only the in-frame ones, dropping some. Among 2 million or so clones listed, 95% were seen once. The sequenced material came from naive CD4+ T cells sorted from blood. The subset was: CD45RA+ positively selected. These receptors originate from a man aged 18 to 29 in good health.

About this clone: Other DNA sequences from this sample encode an identical CDR3 as well. This rearrangement joins TRBV5-1 to TRBJ1-1, with no clear D. The CDR3 length is 13 residues. Trimming took 2 bases from V and 0 from J, leaving 5 bases between them. Germline values: CDR1 SGHRS, CDR2 YFSETQ. CDR3 in DNA: TGCGCCAGCAGCTTACGAATGAACACTGAAGCTTTCTTT. This encodes CASSLRMNTEAFF.

J is TRBJ2-2 and V is TRBV30; D unresolved. CDR1 and CDR2 from the germline V gene are GTSNPN and SVGIG (reference sequence). The V gene lost 3 bases and the J gene lost 1 base, with 9 bases spanning the gap. This CDR3 region has 14 residues. CDR3 sequence: CAWRIRKNTGELFF. For the CDR3, the DNA is TGTGCCTGGAGGATACGGAAGAACACCGGGGAGCTGTTTTTT.

The genes are TRBV6-1 and TRBJ1-6, with 8 nucleotides matching TRBD1. Looked up from germline, CDR1 is MNHNS and CDR2 is SASEGT. CDR3 length equals 18 residues. The trim removed 2 bases at V and 1 base at J, leaving 7 bases unmatched. The CDR3 sequence is CASSERWTGRSYNSPLHF. The CDR3 DNA follows: TGTGCCAGCAGTGAAAGGTGGACAGGGAGGTCCTATAATTCACCCCTCCACTTT.

This chain links TRBV28 with TRBJ1-2; tentative D call: TRBD1 (5 bases). V lost 0 bases and J 8 bases, leaving 10 bases between the germline ends. This CDR3 is built from 13 residues. CDR1 is MDHEN and CDR2 is SYDVKM in the germline V gene. The CDR3 reads CASSLWTEGGYTF. The CDR3 nucleotides are TGTGCCAGCAGTTTATGGACAGAGGGGGGCTACACCTTC.

This clone occurred once. The chain is built from TRBV5-1 and TRBJ2-3; unclear D gene. Germline lookup yields CDR1 SGHRS and CDR2 YFSETQ. The CDR3 extends over 16 amino acids. Trimming cost V 0 bases and J 4 bases, with 15 bases left between them. The DNA of the CDR3 is TGCGCCAGCAGCTTGGATGGCAGGACGGTCCCAGATACGCAGTATTTT. It yields the protein CASSLDGRTVPDTQYF.

V and J are TRBV5-1 and TRBJ1-4; D not certain. Germline-derived CDR1 and CDR2 are SGHRS and YFSETQ. The CDR3 loop spans 14 amino acids. The V end lost 2 bases, the J end lost 5 bases, and 10 bases lay between the germline ends. The CDR3 here is CASSLQGENEKLFF. The DNA for the CDR3 is TGCGCCAGCAGCTTACAAGGTGAAAATGAAAAACTGTTTTTT.

This chain joins TRBV6-5 and TRBJ1-1; D unclear. V gave up 0 bases and J gave up 4 bases, with 12 bases separating them. The CDR3 is 15 residues long. From germline, CDR1 is MNHEY and CDR2 SVGAGI. The DNA of the CDR3 is TGTGCCAGCAGTTACTCGATCGCAGTAAGCACTGAAGCTTTCTTT. Protein: CASSYSIAVSTEAFF.

This chain joins TRBV30 and TRBJ2-1; possible D gene TRBD1, 6 bases. The ends were cut back, 0 bases at V and 0 bases at J, with 9 bases in the middle. This CDR3 is built from 15 residues. CDR1 GTSNPN and CDR2 SVGIG come from the germline V gene (reference sequence). As DNA, the CDR3 is TGTGCCTGGAGTGTAAAGGGGGTCTCCTACAATGAGCAGTTCTTC. Protein product: CAWSVKGVSYNEQFF.

This chain links TRBV19 with TRBJ2-7; weak D call: TRBD2 (6 bases). Looked up from germline, CDR1 is LNHDA and CDR2 is SQIVND (reference sequence). The V end lost 5 bases, the J end lost 6 bases, and 14 bases lay between the germline ends. This CDR3 is built from 13 residues. CDR3 nucleotide sequence: TGTGCCAGTAGTGCCGCGGCGGGGAGCGAGCAGTACTTC. Encoded protein: CASSAAAGSEQYF.

The rearrangement links TRBV6-6 to TRBJ1-2; D gene unclear. CDR1 MNHNY and CDR2 SVGAGI come from the germline V gene (reference sequence). The V end lost 8 bases, the J end lost 2 bases, and 18 bases lay between the germline ends. This CDR3 has 15 residues. CDR3: CASDGEVPKNYGYTF. CDR3 in DNA: TGTGCCAGCGACGGGGAGGTCCCTAAAAACTATGGCTACACCTTC.

This sequence joins TRBV9 and TRBJ1-2; tentatively, D is TRBD1 (5 bases). This CDR3 contains 13 residues. CDR1 SGDLS and CDR2 YYNGEE come from the germline V gene. V shed 7 bases and J shed 8 bases, with 18 bases lying between them. CDR3: CASHTRGVEGYTF. CDR3 bases: TGTGCCAGCCACACACGGGGGGTAGAAGGCTACACCTTC.

The V gene is TRBV7-9, the J gene TRBJ1-1; no definite D call. Germline V gives CDR1 SEHNR, CDR2 FQNEAQ (reference sequence). The CDR3 is 12 residues long. The V and J ends lost 4 bases and 3 bases respectively, with 6 bases between them. CDR3 bases: TGTGCCAGCAGCTCTCGGGACACTGAAGCTTTCTTT. It translates to CASSSRDTEAFF.

This clone occurred once. CDR3 DNA sequence: TGTGCCATCCCTCGGAAGGTGGTGGACGAGCAGTACTTC. Its translation: CAIPRKVVDEQYF. The gene calls are TRBV10-3 and TRBJ2-7; D is uncertain. V lost 8 bases and J lost 5, with 16 bases in between. Germline values: CDR1 ENHRY, CDR2 SYGVKD. The CDR3 is 13 amino acids.

V is TRBV6-1 and J is TRBJ1-4; D not certain. The CDR3 runs 19 residues. Germline CDR1 and CDR2: MNHNS and SASEGT. The ends were cut back, 4 bases at V and 8 bases at J, with 29 bases in the middle. The CDR3 sequence is CASSGLLTLVGPGGEKLFF. The DNA for the CDR3 is TGTGCCAGCAGTGGTCTCCTCACCCTGGTAGGGCCTGGCGGCGAAAAACTGTTTTTT.

This chain connects TRBV6-1 to TRBJ1-1; D gene ambiguous. V lost 4 bases to trimming and J lost 1 base, with 7 bases between them. The CDR3 is made up of 13 amino acids. Germline lookup yields CDR1 MNHNS and CDR2 SASEGT. CDR3 loop: CASSVDGNTEAFF. In nucleotides, the CDR3 is TGTGCCAGCAGTGTCGACGGGAACACTGAAGCTTTCTTT.

This chain connects TRBV28 to TRBJ1-2; no clear D. The germline V gene has CDR1 MDHEN and CDR2 SYDVKM. CDR3 length: 13 residues. Trimming took 5 bases from V and 8 from J, leaving 15 bases between them. The CDR3 reads CASSPGLPRGYTF. As DNA, the CDR3 is TGTGCCAGCAGTCCTGGACTGCCAAGGGGCTACACCTTC.

The chain links TRBV5-6 to TRBJ2-3; 9 bases are shared with TRBD2. Germline CDR1 and CDR2: SGHDT and YYEEEE. This CDR3 has 14 amino acids. V trimming: 4 bases; J trimming: 5 bases; junction bases outside the gene matches: 5. In DNA form, the CDR3 reads TGTGCCAGCAGCCACGGACTAGCGAGAGATACGCAGTATTTT. Amino acid sequence: CASSHGLARDTQYF. The full variable domain, with the rest looked up from reference TRBV5-6 and TRBJ2-3, is DAGVTQSPTHLIKTRGQQVTLRCSPKSGHDTVSWYQQALGQGPQFIFQYYEEEERQRGNFPDRFSGHQFPNYSSELNVNALLLGDSALYLCASSHGLARDTQYFGPGTRLTVL.

The chain has TRBV7-2 and TRBJ2-7; 13 positions agree with TRBD2. Germline CDR1 reads SGHTA; CDR2 reads FQGNSA. The ends lost 5 bases at V and 0 bases at J; junction bases unmatched: 10. The CDR3 consists of 18 residues. The CDR3 bases are TGTGCCAGCAGCATAGTGGGGACTAGCGGGATTAGCTCCTACGAGCAGTACTTC. Translating it yields CASSIVGTSGISSYEQYF.

The chain is built from TRBV28 and TRBJ1-6; TRBD1 matches at 9 bases. Germline lookup yields CDR1 MDHEN and CDR2 SYDVKM. The trim removed 7 bases at V and 8 bases at J, leaving 6 bases unmatched. CDR3 length equals 14 residues. CDR3: CASTSGQGYSPLHF. As DNA, the CDR3 is TGTGCCAGCACCTCGGGACAGGGCTATTCACCCCTCCACTTT. Together with reference TRBV28 and TRBJ1-6, the CDR3 gives the full variable domain: DVKVTQSSRYLVKRTGEKVFLECVQDMDHENMFWYRQDPGLGLRLIYFSYDVKMKEKGDIPEGYSVSREKKERFSLILESASTNQTSMYLCASTSGQGYSPLHFGNGTRLTVT.

The V call is TRBV5-1, the J call TRBJ1-1, with D possibly being TRBD1 (5 bases). The germline V gene has CDR1 SGHRS and CDR2 YFSETQ. This CDR3 has 14 amino acids. V dropped 0 bases and J dropped 5 bases, with 11 bases sitting between them. CDR3 residues: CASSLGDGGTEAFF. CDR3 DNA sequence: TGCGCCAGCAGCTTGGGGGACGGGGGAACTGAAGCTTTCTTT.

The chain joins TRBV7-9 to TRBJ2-5, with D tentatively TRBD1 (5 bases). This CDR3 spans 15 amino acids. V was clipped by 1 base and J by 3 bases, with 12 bases between them. Germline lookup yields CDR1 SEHNR and CDR2 FQNEAQ (reference sequence). The CDR3 here is CASSLVKGQEETQYF. DNA of the CDR3: TGTGCCAGCAGCTTAGTAAAGGGGCAGGAAGAGACCCAGTACTTC. Combining the CDR3 with reference TRBV7-9 and TRBJ2-5 gives the whole variable domain DTGVSQNPRHKITKRGQNVTFRCDPISEHNRLYWYRQTLGQGPEFLTYFQNEAQLEKSRLLSDRFSAERPKGSFSTLEIQRTEQGDSAMYLCASSLVKGQEETQYFGPGTRLLVL.

The chain carries TRBV19 and TRBJ1-2, with D uncertain. Looked up from germline, CDR1 is LNHDA and CDR2 is SQIVND (reference sequence). Trimming stripped 4 bases from V and 5 bases from J, with 17 bases between. The CDR3 has 15 amino acids. The CDR3: CASSTATPLRYGYTF. DNA of the CDR3: TGTGCCAGTAGTACAGCGACACCCCTGCGGTATGGCTACACCTTC.

This chain links TRBV9 with TRBJ2-5; 9 bases are shared with TRBD1. V was pared by 0 bases and J by 5 bases, with 8 bases of the junction left unmatched. Germline loops: CDR1 SGDLS, CDR2 YYNGEE. The CDR3 is made up of 16 amino acids. The DNA of the CDR3 is TGTGCCAGCAGCGTAGCGGGGACAGGGCTGGGGGAGACCCAGTACTTC. It specifies CASSVAGTGLGETQYF. Looking up the rest from reference TRBV9 and TRBJ2-5 gives the full variable domain: DSGVTQTPKHLITATGQRVTLRCSPRSGDLSVYWYQQSLDQGLQFLIQYYNGEERAKGNILERFSAQQFPDLHSELNLSSLELGDSALYFCASSVAGTGLGETQYFGPGTRLLVL.